This passage covers 20 T cell receptor beta chains from one sample sequenced in a study of shared clonotypes between healthy human individuals. Only in-frame clones appear in the TCRdb table, and some are missing; sequencing was by immunoSEQ multiplex PCR. Of some 2 million clones listed, about 95% are singletons. Terminally differentiated effector memory CD45RA+ cells were excluded by CCR7 positive selection of CD45RO-negative cells. The sequenced sample was naive CD8+ T cells sorted from blood. These receptors were obtained from a man in his late teens or twenties in good health.

The J gene is TRBJ1-3, the V gene TRBV5-1, with 7 bases that match TRBD1. This CDR3 is 16 amino acids long. Germline-derived CDR1 and CDR2 are SGHRS and YFSETQ. J gave up 2 bases and V 0 bases, and 5 bases lay outside the gene matches. CDR3 coding DNA: TGCGCCAGCAGCTTGGGACAGGGTATCCCTGGAAACACCATATATTTT. Its protein product is CASSLGQGIPGNTIYF.

The CDR3: CASSGPSNNEQFF. The CDR3 nucleotides are TGTGCCAGCAGTGGCCCGAGTAATAATGAGCAGTTCTTC. This sequence joins TRBV25-1 and TRBJ2-1; no firm D call. The CDR3 spans 13 residues. V lost 4 bases and J lost 7, with 11 bases in between. Germline V CDR1 and CDR2: MGHDK, SYGVNS.

Worth noting for this clone: The sample contains more than one DNA sequence encoding this CDR3. This chain uses TRBV27 with TRBJ2-7; D is ambiguous. The CDR3 runs 13 residues. Germline V gene data show CDR1 as MNHEY and CDR2 as SMNVEV (reference sequence). V was pared by 5 bases and J by 1 base, with 9 bases between. The CDR3 DNA is TGTGCCAGCAGTCCCCGGCGATCCTACGAGCAGTACTTC. Its translation is CASSPRRSYEQYF.

This sequence joins TRBV4-2 and TRBJ1-3; 7 bases match TRBD1. The CDR3 is 17 residues long. Germline V lookup: CDR1 LGHNA, CDR2 YNFKEQ. Losses at the gene ends were 2 bases for V and 4 bases for J; bases not matched to a gene: 11. CDR3: CASSQTVLEGGGNTIYF. CDR3 nucleotides: TGTGCCAGCAGCCAAACCGTGTTGGAAGGGGGCGGAAACACCATATATTTT.

The chain uses TRBV5-1 and TRBJ2-3, with 11 positions matching TRBD2. The ends lost 1 base at V and 2 bases at J; junction bases unmatched: 6. The CDR3 totals 17 residues. Germline CDR1 and CDR2: SGHRS and YFSETQ. The CDR3 here is CASSLYILAGVTDTQYF. CDR3 nucleotide sequence: TGCGCCAGCAGCTTGTATATACTAGCGGGGGTCACAGATACGCAGTATTTT.

The CDR3 is CASSSRTLIRTGDLPLHF. The CDR3 DNA reads as TGTGCCAGCAGTTCCCGAACACTGATTAGGACAGGAGACCTACCCCTCCACTTT. The chain joins TRBV27 to TRBJ1-6; 7 nucleotides match TRBD1. Trimming cost V 4 bases and J 12 bases; bases outside gene matches: 21. Per germline, CDR1 MNHEY and CDR2 SMNVEV (reference sequence). The CDR3 is 18 residues long.

The chain uses TRBV29-1 and TRBJ2-7; a weak D match, TRBD1 (6 bases). Germline CDR1 and CDR2: SQVTM and ANQGSEA. The CDR3 extends over 14 amino acids. V was cut by 7 bases and J by 5 bases, with 21 bases left in between. The CDR3 bases are TGCAGCGCAAGACAGGTAGCTGGGTCCGACGAGCAGTACTTC. As protein: CSARQVAGSDEQYF.

V is TRBV7-3 and J is TRBJ2-7; possibly TRBD2 for D (6 bases). V lost 1 base and J lost 2, with 12 bases in between. CDR1 and CDR2 from the germline V gene are SGHTA and FQGTGA. This CDR3 has 15 amino acids. The CDR3, as DNA: TGTGCCAGCAGCTTAAGTGCCGGGGGAACCTACGAGCAGTACTTC. It specifies CASSLSAGGTYEQYF.

This rearrangement joins TRBV6-6 to TRBJ2-5; no clear D gene. V was trimmed by 3 bases and J by 1 base, leaving 12 bases between them. CDR3 length equals 15 residues. Per the germline V gene, CDR1 is MNHNY and CDR2 is SVGAGI (reference sequence). The CDR3 bases are TGTGCCAGCAGTTATTGGGCAGGCTTCCAAGAGACCCAGTACTTC. It is translated as CASSYWAGFQETQYF.

This clone was detected once. The J gene is TRBJ2-7, the V gene TRBV9; the D gene could be TRBD1 or TRBD2 (5 bases each). There are 14 residues in the CDR3. V lost 7 bases and J lost 0, with 14 bases in between. CDR1 and CDR2 from the germline V gene are SGDLS and YYNGEE. CDR3 region: CASAPGTVSYEQYF. The CDR3 DNA sequence: TGTGCCAGCGCACCCGGGACGGTCTCCTACGAGCAGTACTTC.

The genes are TRBV9 and TRBJ2-1; 7 nucleotides match TRBD2. CDR3 size: 16 residues. J gave up 2 bases and V 0 bases, and 5 bases lay outside the gene matches. Germline V CDR1 and CDR2: SGDLS, YYNGEE. The CDR3 is CASSVGLAATYNEQFF. In nucleotides, the CDR3 is TGTGCCAGCAGCGTAGGTCTAGCGGCTACCTACAATGAGCAGTTCTTC. Based on the CDR3 plus reference TRBV9 and TRBJ2-1, the full variable domain is DSGVTQTPKHLITATGQRVTLRCSPRSGDLSVYWYQQSLDQGLQFLIQYYNGEERAKGNILERFSAQQFPDLHSELNLSSLELGDSALYFCASSVGLAATYNEQFFGPGTRLTVL.

The chain is built from TRBV5-6 and TRBJ2-5; 10 nucleotides align to TRBD2. The CDR3 runs 17 residues. Germline V CDR1 and CDR2: SGHDT, YYEEEE. Trimming took 3 bases from V and 5 from J; bases not matched to a gene: 13. The CDR3 loop reads CASSSGLAGVRWETQYF. The DNA of the CDR3 is TGTGCCAGCAGCTCAGGCCTAGCGGGGGTTCGTTGGGAGACCCAGTACTTC.

J is TRBJ1-2 and V is TRBV29-1; tentatively, D is TRBD1 (6 bases). CDR1 is SQVTM and CDR2 is ANQGSEA in the germline V gene. With 3 bases removed from V and 4 bases from J, the gap between germline ends came to 9 bases. The CDR3 contains 12 residues. CDR3 nucleotides: TGCAGCGTTGAGGGGGGCCCCTATGGCTACACCTTC. It encodes CSVEGGPYGYTF.

V gene TRBV27 combines with J gene TRBJ1-2; the match to TRBD1 covers 9 bases. The germline CDR1 and CDR2 sequences are MNHEY and SMNVEV (reference sequence). This CDR3 contains 17 residues. The V segment lost 6 bases and the J segment 0 bases; nucleotides outside the gene matches: 11. This CDR3 is CASSHYGDRASNYGYTF. The CDR3 region has the DNA TGTGCCAGCAGCCACTATGGGGACAGGGCCTCTAACTATGGCTACACCTTC.

The sample holds one count of this clone. This chain joins TRBV7-2 and TRBJ2-7; 9 bases fit TRBD2. V lost 3 bases and J lost 3; bases outside the gene matches: 6. The CDR3 length is 15 residues. Germline V lookup: CDR1 SGHTA, CDR2 FQGNSA. CDR3 sequence (DNA): TGTGCCAGCAGCTTCATAGCGGGAGTACTCTACGAGCAGTACTTC. It is translated as CASSFIAGVLYEQYF.

The chain employs TRBV4-1 and TRBJ2-1; D possibly corresponds to TRBD2 (5 bases). The CDR3 is 16 amino acids. V shed 4 bases and J shed 2 bases, with 15 bases lying between them. Germline V lookup: CDR1 MGHRA, CDR2 YSYEKL. The DNA for the CDR3 is TGCGCCAGCAGCCTCAATGCGGGTAGAGCCTACAATGAGCAGTTCTTC. The encoded protein is CASSLNAGRAYNEQFF.

This clone came up once. The DNA of the CDR3 is TGTGCCAGCAGCGTAGGGTGGAGTTTGAACACTGAAGCTTTCTTT. Translation gives CASSVGWSLNTEAFF. V gene TRBV9 combines with J gene TRBJ1-1, with D unresolved. Trimming cost V 0 bases and J 0 bases, with 9 bases left between them. Germline V gene lookup returns CDR1 SGDLS and CDR2 YYNGEE. This CDR3 comprises 15 residues. Together with reference TRBV9 and TRBJ1-1, the CDR3 gives the full variable domain: DSGVTQTPKHLITATGQRVTLRCSPRSGDLSVYWYQQSLDQGLQFLIQYYNGEERAKGNILERFSAQQFPDLHSELNLSSLELGDSALYFCASSVGWSLNTEAFFGQGTRLTVV.

The chain's CDR3 is CASSTQLGGTDTQYF. The CDR3 coding sequence is TGTGCCAGCAGCACCCAGTTGGGGGGGACAGATACGCAGTATTTT. V and J are TRBV9 and TRBJ2-3, with 7 bases fitting TRBD2. CDR1 and CDR2 from the germline V gene are SGDLS and YYNGEE. V lost 4 bases and J lost 3; bases outside the gene matches: 8. The CDR3 extends over 15 amino acids. The complete variable domain, with remaining parts taken from reference TRBV9 and TRBJ2-3, reads DSGVTQTPKHLITATGQRVTLRCSPRSGDLSVYWYQQSLDQGLQFLIQYYNGEERAKGNILERFSAQQFPDLHSELNLSSLELGDSALYFCASSTQLGGTDTQYFGPGTRLTVL.

The rearrangement links TRBV27 to TRBJ2-5; tentatively, D is TRBD2 (6 bases). This CDR3 comprises 15 residues. CDR1 is MNHEY, CDR2 SMNVEV, per germline (reference sequence). V shed 3 bases and J shed 5 bases, with 16 bases lying between them. Here the CDR3 reads CASSFGQGGGETQYF. CDR3 nucleotides: TGTGCCAGCAGTTTTGGCCAGGGTGGGGGGGAGACCCAGTACTTC.

The rearrangement links TRBV27 to TRBJ2-1, with 10 bases fitting TRBD2. The V gene's germline CDR1 is MNHEY and CDR2 SMNVEV (reference sequence). V gave up 5 bases and J gave up 5 bases; unmatched junction bases: 3. The CDR3 length is 14 residues. The CDR3 spells CASSPGTSDNEQFF. The CDR3 DNA reads as TGTGCCAGCAGTCCCGGGACTAGCGACAATGAGCAGTTCTTC.